This T cell receptor beta chain was retrieved from a study of blood T cell repertoires in COVID-19. Looking at the study overall: Sources were T cells, B-cell-depleted T cells, or PBMCs; the material itself was cDNA or gDNA.

CDR3 length: 16 amino acids. The germline CDR1 and CDR2 sequences are MNHNS and SASEGT. Deletions cut 4 bases from V and 3 bases from J, with 18 bases between. Recruits, aged roughly 18 to 100 years, lived in 24 US areas. Assay used: immunoSEQ multiplex PCR; TCRdb lists only in-frame clones, some missing. The repertoire holds some 150,000 clones, with around 82% as singletons. The sequenced sample was PBMCs or T cells enriched from blood (not recorded which). The sequence came from a woman in her fifties or sixties in a cohort exposed to, infected with or recovered from COVID-19 (not recorded which). The J gene is TRBJ1-2, the V gene TRBV6-1; possible D gene TRBD1, 6 bases. CDR3 sequence reads: CASSADSQPLYYGYTF. The DNA for the CDR3 is TGTGCCAGCAGTGCGGACAGTCAGCCCCTTTACTATGGCTACACCTTC.